This T cell receptor (beta chain) is drawn from a study of cytomegalovirus exposure and HLA in healthy donors. With 5 bases clipped from V and 7 bases from J, the junction kept 6 bases outside the gene matches. The germline V gene has CDR1 SGHVS and CDR2 FNYEAQ. CDR3 size: 14 residues. Vbeta (60) and Jbeta (13) primers were used in the PCR. Here immunoSEQ multiplex PCR was the method, and the copy in TCRdb shows in-frame clones only, minus some. The sample lists around 160,000 clones; about 76% were seen once. Regarding the study as a whole: Earlier analysis looked at TCR beta V segments, and most were productive about 90% or about 30% of the time. Using the classifier, cytomegalovirus status was reportedly diagnosed with high specificity and sensitivity.

This clone was observed a handful of times. What it binds is not known. Sequencing used PBMCs. The sequence derives from a woman aged 40 to 50 in good health and CMV-seropositive. The chain combines TRBV7-6 with TRBJ2-2, with 8 bases aligning to TRBD2. DNA of the CDR3: TGTGCCAGCAGCGCGGGACTAGTTGACGGGGAGCTGTTTTTT. It encodes CASSAGLVDGELFF.